This T cell receptor (beta chain) was captured in a study of blood T cell repertoires in COVID-19. The trim removed 4 bases at V and 7 bases at J, leaving 10 bases unmatched. The CDR3 has 15 amino acids. Germline V gene lookup returns CDR1 SGHRS and CDR2 YFSETQ. The assay was immunoSEQ multiplex PCR, and TCRdb's table has in-frame clones only and misses some. The table records some 460,000 clones, around 90% of them present only once. J is TRBJ1-2 and V is TRBV5-1, with 10 bases identical to TRBD1. This sequence originates from a woman between 18 and 30 years old with acute COVID-19. Input material: PBMCs or T cells enriched from blood (not recorded which). The CDR3 is CASSEEVGTGAGYTF. CDR3 bases: TGCGCCAGCAGCGAGGAAGTCGGGACAGGGGCTGGCTACACCTTC. The variable domain in full, with the rest retrieved from reference TRBV5-1 and TRBJ1-2, is KAGVTQTPRYLIKTRGQQVTLSCSPISGHRSVSWYQQTPGQGLQFLFEYFSETQRNKGNFPGRFSGRQFSNSRSEMNVSTLELGDSALYLCASSEEVGTGAGYTFGSGTRLTVV.